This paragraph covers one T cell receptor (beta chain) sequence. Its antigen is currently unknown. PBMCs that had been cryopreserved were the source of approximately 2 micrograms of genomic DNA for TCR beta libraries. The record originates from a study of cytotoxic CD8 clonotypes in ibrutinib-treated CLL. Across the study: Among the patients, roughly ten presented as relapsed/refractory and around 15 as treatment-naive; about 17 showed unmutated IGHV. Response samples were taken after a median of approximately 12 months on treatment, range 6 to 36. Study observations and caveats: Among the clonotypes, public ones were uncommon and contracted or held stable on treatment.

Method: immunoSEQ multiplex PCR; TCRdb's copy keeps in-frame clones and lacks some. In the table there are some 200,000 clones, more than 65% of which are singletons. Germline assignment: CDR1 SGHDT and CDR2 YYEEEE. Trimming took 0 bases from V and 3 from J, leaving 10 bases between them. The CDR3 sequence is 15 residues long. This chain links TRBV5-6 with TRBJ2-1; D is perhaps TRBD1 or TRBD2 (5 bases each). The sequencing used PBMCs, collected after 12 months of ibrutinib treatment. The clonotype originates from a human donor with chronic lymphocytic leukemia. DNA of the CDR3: TGTGCCAGCAGCTTGGGGGGCCGGGACTACAATGAGCAGTTCTTC. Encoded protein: CASSLGGRDYNEQFF.